This TCR beta chain was profiled in a study of T cells in Graves' hyperthyroidism and ophthalmopathy. Overall study: Peripheral blood was collected at initial diagnosis, before any treatment.

TCR beta CDR3 region amplification was performed from RNA transcripts. First-round RT-PCR targeting the TCR CDR3 was performed with the HTBI primer set. TCRdb re-called the multiplex PCR reads through MiXCR, storing one row per CDR3 protein. The repertoire includes roughly 840,000 distinct CDR3 sequences, approximately 40% of them detected once, and around 9.3% sits in the top ten. PBMCs were collected from a roughly 10 ml volume of fresh peripheral blood. The V gene's germline CDR1 is SGHVS and CDR2 FQNEAQ. This CDR3 has 16 amino acids. V lost 3 bases, J lost 4 bases, and 19 bases lay in between. The receptor was derived from a man aged 18 to 35 with Graves' hyperthyroidism. This rearrangement joins TRBV7-8 to TRBJ2-7; no definite D call. The specimen was blood. This CDR3 is CASSLLDKTPAYEQYF. The DNA of the CDR3 is TGTGCCAGCAGCTTGTTAGATAAGACGCCCGCTTACGAGCAGTACTTC.